This TCR beta chain is drawn from a study of T cells in Graves' hyperthyroidism and ophthalmopathy. Study context: Peripheral blood samples were taken at initial diagnosis, prior to any treatment.

This clonotype was counted many times. Germline values: CDR1 MDHEN, CDR2 SYDVKM. V was shortened by 3 bases and J by 5 bases, with 7 bases between the two germline ends. This CDR3 has 13 amino acids. Amplified TCR beta CDR3 regions came from RNA transcripts. The primer set for the first-round RT-PCR of the TCR CDR3 was HTBI. TCRdb reprocessed the multiplex PCR reads via MiXCR and lists one record per CDR3 protein. Of some 510,000 distinct CDR3 sequences in the sample, around 20% were seen once. The V and J genes are TRBV28 and TRBJ2-2; unclear D gene. This TCR derives from a man between 18 and 35 years old with Graves' hyperthyroidism. Sequencing was done on a sample of blood. As DNA, the CDR3 is TGTGCCAGCAGTTTTGGCTTAACCGGGGAGCTGTTTTTT. Translated: CASSFGLTGELFF.